A selection of T cell receptor beta chains follows, all from one sample in a study of naive and memory T cell subsets. From the UMI-ligation and nested PCR reads, TCRdb called clonotypes with MiXCR, one entry per CDR3 protein. Found here are tens of thousands of distinct CDR3 sequences, roughly 14% of them singletons; the top ten hold 0.75% to 1%. Material for sequencing was central memory CD4+ T cells from blood. All receptors derive from a human donor in good health. Both conserved end residues are part of each CDR3. Each record gives: clone size, D gene, J gene, V gene, CDR3 DNA, CDR3 protein. D genes are given only for firm matches. Clone size is shown for a subset of rows, as once, few, many or a class of expanded clone.

clone size: many; D gene: TRBD2; J gene: TRBJ2-7; V gene: TRBV12-3/TRBV12-4; CDR3 DNA: TGTGCCAGCAGTAGCGGGAGTTCCACCTACGAGCAGTACTTC; CDR3 protein: CASSSGSSTYEQYF
clone size: .; D gene: .; J gene: TRBJ2-5; V gene: TRBV25-1; CDR3 DNA: TGTGCCAGCAGTGAATACAGGGAGGAAGAGACCCAGTACTTC; CDR3 protein: CASSEYREEETQYF
clone size: many; D gene: .; J gene: TRBJ1-1; V gene: TRBV29-1; CDR3 DNA: TGCAGCTCCTGGGCCGGAGTGAACACTGAAGCTTTCTTT; CDR3 protein: CSSWAGVNTEAFF
clone size: .; D gene: TRBD2; J gene: TRBJ2-1; V gene: TRBV20-1; CDR3 DNA: TGCAGTGCCGGGGGGGGGGCCGGGAGGCAGTTCTTC; CDR3 protein: CSAGGGAGRQFF
clone size: .; D gene: .; J gene: TRBJ1-1; V gene: TRBV7-2; CDR3 DNA: TGTGCCACCCAGGATCGGGAGGGCGAAGCTTTCTTT; CDR3 protein: CATQDREGEAFF
clone size: many; D gene: .; J gene: TRBJ2-5; V gene: TRBV20-1; CDR3 DNA: TGCAGTGCTAGAGACAGGGTCCTCAAAGAGACCCAGTACTTC; CDR3 protein: CSARDRVLKETQYF
clone size: many; D gene: .; J gene: TRBJ2-2; V gene: TRBV6-2/TRBV6-3; CDR3 DNA: TGTGCCAGCAGCCGAGCAATGGGCAACACCGGGGAGCTGTTTTTT; CDR3 protein: CASSRAMGNTGELFF
clone size: few; D gene: TRBD1; J gene: TRBJ1-1; V gene: TRBV5-1; CDR3 DNA: TGCGCCAGCAGCTTGGGGGACAGGCAGTCGGCTTTCTTT; CDR3 protein: CASSLGDRQSAFF
clone size: .; D gene: .; J gene: TRBJ2-6; V gene: TRBV6-5; CDR3 DNA: TGTGCCACCATCTCTGGGGCCAACGTCCTGACTTTC; CDR3 protein: CATISGANVLTF
clone size: .; D gene: .; J gene: TRBJ2-6; V gene: TRBV14; CDR3 DNA: TGTGCCAGCAGGCCGGGGTCCCCTGGGGCCAACGTCCTGACTTTC; CDR3 protein: CASRPGSPGANVLTF
clone size: few; D gene: .; J gene: TRBJ1-4; V gene: TRBV20-1; CDR3 DNA: TGCAGTGCATCGGGGCCTAATGAAAAACTGTTTTTT; CDR3 protein: CSASGPNEKLFF
clone size: few; D gene: .; J gene: TRBJ1-4; V gene: TRBV25-1; CDR3 DNA: TGTGCCAGCAGTTATCGCAAGGGAGGTAATGAAAAACTGTTTTTT; CDR3 protein: CASSYRKGGNEKLFF
clone size: .; D gene: .; J gene: TRBJ2-3; V gene: TRBV29-1; CDR3 DNA: TGCAGCGTGGAAGGGGACACAGATACGCAGTATTTT; CDR3 protein: CSVEGDTDTQYF
clone size: .; D gene: .; J gene: TRBJ1-5; V gene: TRBV7-2; CDR3 DNA: TGTGCCAGCAGCTACGACAGGAATCAGCCCCAGCATTTT; CDR3 protein: CASSYDRNQPQHF
clone size: many; D gene: TRBD2; J gene: TRBJ2-5; V gene: TRBV20-1; CDR3 DNA: TGCAGTGGACTAGCGGGAGCTGAGACCCAGTACTTC; CDR3 protein: CSGLAGAETQYF
clone size: .; D gene: .; J gene: TRBJ2-7; V gene: TRBV6-2/TRBV6-3; CDR3 DNA: TGTGCCAGCAGTTCCCCCCCTTTGGACGAGCAGTACTTC; CDR3 protein: CASSSPPLDEQYF
clone size: many; D gene: .; J gene: TRBJ2-4; V gene: TRBV6-5; CDR3 DNA: TGTGCCAGCAGTTACTCGAGGACTTCCTTAGCCAAAAACATTCAGTACTTC; CDR3 protein: CASSYSRTSLAKNIQYF
clone size: .; D gene: .; J gene: TRBJ2-3; V gene: TRBV10-3; CDR3 DNA: TGTGCCATCACGGACGGAGCAGATACGCAGTATTTT; CDR3 protein: CAITDGADTQYF
clone size: many; D gene: TRBD1; J gene: TRBJ2-2; V gene: TRBV28; CDR3 DNA: TGTGCCAGCAGTTCCCGGGACAGAAACACCGGGGAGCTGTTTTTT; CDR3 protein: CASSSRDRNTGELFF
clone size: many; D gene: .; J gene: TRBJ1-1; V gene: TRBV5-1; CDR3 DNA: TGCGCCAGCAGCTTGTCGCCCCGTCCGAACACTGAAGCTTTCTTT; CDR3 protein: CASSLSPRPNTEAFF
clone size: many; D gene: TRBD1; J gene: TRBJ2-5; V gene: TRBV28; CDR3 DNA: TGTGCCAGCAGTCCACGGGACAGCCAAGAGACCCAGTACTTC; CDR3 protein: CASSPRDSQETQYF
clone size: few; D gene: .; J gene: TRBJ2-7; V gene: TRBV6-2/TRBV6-3; CDR3 DNA: TGTGCCAGCAGTTGGAGGAAGTGGGTTTACGAGCAGTACTTC; CDR3 protein: CASSWRKWVYEQYF
clone size: few; D gene: TRBD2; J gene: TRBJ2-5; V gene: TRBV5-1; CDR3 DNA: TGCGCCAGCAGCGCAGCGGGAGAGGGCATGGAGACCCAGTACTTC; CDR3 protein: CASSAAGEGMETQYF
clone size: many; D gene: TRBD2; J gene: TRBJ2-7; V gene: TRBV9; CDR3 DNA: TGTGCCAGCAGCGGCCCGGGAGGCTACGAGCAGTACTTC; CDR3 protein: CASSGPGGYEQYF
clone size: many; D gene: TRBD1; J gene: TRBJ2-7; V gene: TRBV5-1; CDR3 DNA: TGCGCCAGCAGCCCTACAGGACAGGTTCTCACCTACGAGCAGTACTTC; CDR3 protein: CASSPTGQVLTYEQYF
clone size: .; D gene: TRBD2; J gene: TRBJ2-7; V gene: TRBV7-9; CDR3 DNA: TGTGCCAGCAGGGACAGCGGGAGGGCCAGGGGCGAGCAGTACTTC; CDR3 protein: CASRDSGRARGEQYF
clone size: .; D gene: .; J gene: TRBJ2-7; V gene: TRBV6-5; CDR3 DNA: TGTGCCAGCAGTCCAGGGGGGGCGGCGGGATACGAGCAGTACTTC; CDR3 protein: CASSPGGAAGYEQYF
clone size: .; D gene: .; J gene: TRBJ2-5; V gene: TRBV6-2/TRBV6-3; CDR3 DNA: TGTGCCAGCAGTTACAAGGACTATCTACAAGAGACCCAGTACTTC; CDR3 protein: CASSYKDYLQETQYF
clone size: few; D gene: TRBD2; J gene: TRBJ2-7; V gene: TRBV18; CDR3 DNA: TGTGCCAGCTCGGGCGGGAGTTCCTACGAGCAGTACTTC; CDR3 protein: CASSGGSSYEQYF
clone size: few; D gene: .; J gene: TRBJ2-7; V gene: TRBV10-1; CDR3 DNA: TGCGCCAGCAGTGAATCGGGAGTGCGCAACGAGCAGTACTTC; CDR3 protein: CASSESGVRNEQYF
clone size: few; D gene: TRBD2; J gene: TRBJ2-3; V gene: TRBV7-8; CDR3 DNA: TGTGCCAGCAGTCCAAACTACCCGGGACTAGCGGGAGTTAGCACAGATACGCAGTATTTT; CDR3 protein: CASSPNYPGLAGVSTDTQYF
clone size: .; D gene: .; J gene: TRBJ2-4; V gene: TRBV5-6; CDR3 DNA: TGTGCCAGCAGCTTGTACAGGAACATTCAGTACTTC; CDR3 protein: CASSLYRNIQYF
clone size: few; D gene: .; J gene: TRBJ1-5; V gene: TRBV6-2/TRBV6-3; CDR3 DNA: TGTGCCAGCAGTTACTCGACGCAGGGCCTTTGGAGCAATCAGCCCCAGCATTTT; CDR3 protein: CASSYSTQGLWSNQPQHF
clone size: many; D gene: TRBD2; J gene: TRBJ2-3; V gene: TRBV20-1; CDR3 DNA: TGCAGTGCGAGACTAGCGGGGGCGGGTGACACAGATACGCAGTATTTT; CDR3 protein: CSARLAGAGDTDTQYF
clone size: .; D gene: TRBD2; J gene: TRBJ2-1; V gene: TRBV6-6; CDR3 DNA: TGTGCCAGCAGTACCGTGACTAGCGGGAGAAACAATGAGCAGTTCTTC; CDR3 protein: CASSTVTSGRNNEQFF
clone size: .; D gene: .; J gene: TRBJ2-2; V gene: TRBV3-1; CDR3 DNA: TGTGCCAGCAGCCAGCAAGGGACTACCGGGGAGCTGTTTTTT; CDR3 protein: CASSQQGTTGELFF
clone size: few; D gene: TRBD1; J gene: TRBJ1-6; V gene: TRBV20-1; CDR3 DNA: TGCAGTGCTAGACGTAGACAGGGAGTGACACCCCTCCACTTT; CDR3 protein: CSARRRQGVTPLHF
clone size: few; D gene: TRBD1; J gene: TRBJ1-3; V gene: TRBV30; CDR3 DNA: TGTGCCTGGAGGTCGACAGGGGGCTTTGGAAACACCATATATTTT; CDR3 protein: CAWRSTGGFGNTIYF
clone size: few; D gene: TRBD1; J gene: TRBJ1-3; V gene: TRBV12-3/TRBV12-4; CDR3 DNA: TGTGCCAGCAGTACGCAGGGGGGGAATGGAAACACCATATATTTT; CDR3 protein: CASSTQGGNGNTIYF
clone size: few; D gene: TRBD2; J gene: TRBJ2-1; V gene: TRBV24-1; CDR3 DNA: TGTGCCACATCCGGGACTAGCGGGCATGGGGCTTACAATGAGCAGTTCTTC; CDR3 protein: CATSGTSGHGAYNEQFF
clone size: .; D gene: TRBD2; J gene: TRBJ2-2; V gene: TRBV7-3; CDR3 DNA: TGTGCCAGCAGCCTCCTGGGACTAGCGGGAGTTCACACCGGGGAGCTGTTTTTT; CDR3 protein: CASSLLGLAGVHTGELFF
clone size: .; D gene: .; J gene: TRBJ1-2; V gene: TRBV10-3; CDR3 DNA: TGTGCCATCAGCGCTAAAGACCGCTCGGGGGTTGGCTACACCTTC; CDR3 protein: CAISAKDRSGVGYTF
clone size: many; D gene: .; J gene: TRBJ1-4; V gene: TRBV29-1; CDR3 DNA: TGCAGCGCCACCATCATTAATGAAAAACTGTTTTTT; CDR3 protein: CSATIINEKLFF
clone size: few; D gene: TRBD2; J gene: TRBJ2-7; V gene: TRBV18; CDR3 DNA: TGTGCCAGCTCATCTACAACCGGGACTAGTCCGTACGAGCAGTACTTC; CDR3 protein: CASSSTTGTSPYEQYF
clone size: many; D gene: .; J gene: TRBJ2-3; V gene: TRBV6-5; CDR3 DNA: TGTGCCAGCAGTCCCCGGGGGATCTCAGATACGCAGTATTTT; CDR3 protein: CASSPRGISDTQYF
clone size: few; D gene: .; J gene: TRBJ1-1; V gene: TRBV18; CDR3 DNA: TGTGCCAGCTCACCGGGTCAGGACACTGAAGCTTTCTTT; CDR3 protein: CASSPGQDTEAFF
clone size: once; D gene: .; J gene: TRBJ2-1; V gene: TRBV29-1; CDR3 DNA: TGCAGCGTTGATTCGGGGTTTAGGAATGAGCAGTTCTTC; CDR3 protein: CSVDSGFRNEQFF
clone size: many; D gene: .; J gene: TRBJ2-7; V gene: TRBV21-1; CDR3 DNA: TGTGCCAGCAGCAACCGACTAGCGGCCCTCTCCTACGAGCAGTACTTC; CDR3 protein: CASSNRLAALSYEQYF
clone size: many; D gene: .; J gene: TRBJ2-3; V gene: TRBV20-1; CDR3 DNA: TGCAGTGCTCAAGGACTATCTAGCACAGATACGCAGTATTTT; CDR3 protein: CSAQGLSSTDTQYF
clone size: .; D gene: .; J gene: TRBJ2-4; V gene: TRBV3-1; CDR3 DNA: TGTGCCAGCAGCCCAGGGGCCAAAAACATTCAGTACTTC; CDR3 protein: CASSPGAKNIQYF
clone size: .; D gene: .; J gene: TRBJ1-2; V gene: TRBV3-1; CDR3 DNA: TGTGCCAGCAGCCAAGATGTCCGCCTCGGAGGGGCCAACTATGGCTACACCTTC; CDR3 protein: CASSQDVRLGGANYGYTF
clone size: few; D gene: TRBD1; J gene: TRBJ2-7; V gene: TRBV20-1; CDR3 DNA: TGCAGTGCTAGTCCAGGGGGTAACTACGAGCAGTACTTC; CDR3 protein: CSASPGGNYEQYF
clone size: .; D gene: TRBD1; J gene: TRBJ1-2; V gene: TRBV20-1; CDR3 DNA: TGCAGTGCTAGTGACGGACAGGGACGGGGCGGCTACACCTTC; CDR3 protein: CSASDGQGRGGYTF
clone size: .; D gene: .; J gene: TRBJ1-2; V gene: TRBV3-1; CDR3 DNA: TGTGCCAGCAGCCAGGGAAAGAATGGCTACACCTTC; CDR3 protein: CASSQGKNGYTF
clone size: once; D gene: .; J gene: TRBJ1-6; V gene: TRBV19; CDR3 DNA: TGTGCCAGTAGTATCGGCGGACCCCTCCACTTT; CDR3 protein: CASSIGGPLHF